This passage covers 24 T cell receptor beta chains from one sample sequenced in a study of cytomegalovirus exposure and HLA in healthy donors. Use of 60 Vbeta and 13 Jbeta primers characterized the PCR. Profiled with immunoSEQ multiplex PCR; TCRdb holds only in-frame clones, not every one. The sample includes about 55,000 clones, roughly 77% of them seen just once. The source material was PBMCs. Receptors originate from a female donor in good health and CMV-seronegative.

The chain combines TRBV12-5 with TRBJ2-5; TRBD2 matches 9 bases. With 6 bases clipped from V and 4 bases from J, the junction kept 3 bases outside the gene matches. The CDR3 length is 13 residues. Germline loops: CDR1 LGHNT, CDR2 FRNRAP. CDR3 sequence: CASGPREGETQYF. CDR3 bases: TGTGCTAGTGGACCGCGGGAGGGAGAGACCCAGTACTTC.

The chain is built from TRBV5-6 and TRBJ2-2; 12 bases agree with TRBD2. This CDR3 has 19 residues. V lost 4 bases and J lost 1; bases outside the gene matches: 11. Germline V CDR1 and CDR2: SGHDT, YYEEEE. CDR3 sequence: CASSPARLAGGVNTGELFF. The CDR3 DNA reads TGTGCCAGCAGCCCCGCGAGGCTAGCGGGAGGGGTGAACACCGGGGAGCTGTTTTTT.

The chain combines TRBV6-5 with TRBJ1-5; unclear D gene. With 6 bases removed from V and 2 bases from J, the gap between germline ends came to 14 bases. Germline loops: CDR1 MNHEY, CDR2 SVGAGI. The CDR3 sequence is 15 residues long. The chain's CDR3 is CASSRSRFGNQPQHF. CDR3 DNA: TGTGCCAGCAGCCGCTCGCGATTTGGCAATCAGCCCCAGCATTTT.

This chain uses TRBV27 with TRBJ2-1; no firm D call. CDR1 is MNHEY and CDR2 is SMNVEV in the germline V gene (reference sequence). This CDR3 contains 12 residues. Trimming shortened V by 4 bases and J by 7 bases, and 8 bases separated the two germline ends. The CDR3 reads CASSSQANEQFF. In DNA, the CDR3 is TGTGCCAGCAGTTCTCAGGCTAATGAGCAGTTCTTC.

In DNA form, the CDR3 reads TGTGCCAGCAGTTACACTAGCGGGGGTGACAATGAGCAGTTCTTC. This sequence encodes CASSYTSGGDNEQFF. The chain couples TRBV2 to TRBJ2-1; 11 bases fit TRBD2. The germline CDR1 and CDR2 sequences are SNHLY and FYNNEI. This CDR3 has 15 amino acids. V was pared by 5 bases and J by 5 bases, with 5 bases of the junction left unmatched. Full variable domain (outside the CDR3, taken from reference TRBV2 and TRBJ2-1): EPEVTQTPSHQVTQMGQEVILRCVPISNHLYFYWYRQILGQKVEFLVSFYNNEISEKSEIFDDQFSVERPDGSNFTLKIRSTKLEDSAMYFCASSYTSGGDNEQFFGPGTRLTVL.

In nucleotides, the CDR3 is TGTGCCAGCACTCTAGACCCGGGCAGGGGGCGTATGAACACTGAAGCTTTCTTT. Its protein product is CASTLDPGRGRMNTEAFF. J is TRBJ1-1 and V is TRBV7-2, with TRBD1 identical over 8 bases. This CDR3 contains 18 residues. After removal of 7 bases from V and 0 bases from J, the junction contained 16 bases not matched to a gene. CDR1 and CDR2 (germline): SGHTA, FQGNSA.

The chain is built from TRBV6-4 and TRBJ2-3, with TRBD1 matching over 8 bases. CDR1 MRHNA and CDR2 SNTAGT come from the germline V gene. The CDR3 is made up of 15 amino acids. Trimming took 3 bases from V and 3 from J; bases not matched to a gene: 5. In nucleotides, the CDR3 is TGTGCCAGCAGTGAACAGGGGGGCGATACAGATACGCAGTATTTT. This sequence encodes CASSEQGGDTDTQYF.

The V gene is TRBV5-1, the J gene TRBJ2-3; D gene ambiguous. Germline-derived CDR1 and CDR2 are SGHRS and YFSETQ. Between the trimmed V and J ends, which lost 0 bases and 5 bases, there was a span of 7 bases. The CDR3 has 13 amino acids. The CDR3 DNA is TGCGCCAGCAGCTTGGAGATGCGAGATACGCAGTATTTT. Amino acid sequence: CASSLEMRDTQYF. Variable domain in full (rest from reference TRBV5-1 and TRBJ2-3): KAGVTQTPRYLIKTRGQQVTLSCSPISGHRSVSWYQQTPGQGLQFLFEYFSETQRNKGNFPGRFSGRQFSNSRSEMNVSTLELGDSALYLCASSLEMRDTQYFGPGTRLTVL.

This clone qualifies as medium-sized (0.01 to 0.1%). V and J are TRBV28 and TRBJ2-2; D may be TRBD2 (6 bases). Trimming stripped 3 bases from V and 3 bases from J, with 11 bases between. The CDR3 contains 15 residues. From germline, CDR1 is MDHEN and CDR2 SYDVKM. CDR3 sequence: CASSLEGVHTGELFF. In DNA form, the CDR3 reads TGTGCCAGCAGTTTGGAGGGAGTACACACCGGGGAGCTGTTTTTT.

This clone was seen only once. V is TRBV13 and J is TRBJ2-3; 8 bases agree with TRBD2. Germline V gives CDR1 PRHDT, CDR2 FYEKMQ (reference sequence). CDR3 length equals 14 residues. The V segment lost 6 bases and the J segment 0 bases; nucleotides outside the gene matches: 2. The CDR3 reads CASSLAGSTDTQYF. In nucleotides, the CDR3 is TGTGCCAGCAGTCTAGCGGGTAGCACAGATACGCAGTATTTT.

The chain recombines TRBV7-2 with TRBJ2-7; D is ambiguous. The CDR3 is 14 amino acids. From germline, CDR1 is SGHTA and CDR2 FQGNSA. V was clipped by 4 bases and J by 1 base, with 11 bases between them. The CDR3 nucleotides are TGTGCCAGCAGCTCGGCCGGGTTTTCCTACGAGCAGTACTTC. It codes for CASSSAGFSYEQYF.

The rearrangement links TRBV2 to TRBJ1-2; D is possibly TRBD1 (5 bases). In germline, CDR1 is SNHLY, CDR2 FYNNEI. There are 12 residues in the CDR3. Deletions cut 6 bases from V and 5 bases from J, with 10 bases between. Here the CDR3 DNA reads TGTGCCAGCAGGGCACAGGCTTATGGCTACACCTTC. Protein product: CASRAQAYGYTF.

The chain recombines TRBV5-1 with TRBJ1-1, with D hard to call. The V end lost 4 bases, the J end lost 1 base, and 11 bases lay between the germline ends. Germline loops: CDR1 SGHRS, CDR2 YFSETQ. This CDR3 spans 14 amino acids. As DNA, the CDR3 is TGCGCCAGCAGCCCCTCCCTAAGGAACACTGAAGCTTTCTTT. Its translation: CASSPSLRNTEAFF. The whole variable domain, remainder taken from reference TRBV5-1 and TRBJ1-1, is KAGVTQTPRYLIKTRGQQVTLSCSPISGHRSVSWYQQTPGQGLQFLFEYFSETQRNKGNFPGRFSGRQFSNSRSEMNVSTLELGDSALYLCASSPSLRNTEAFFGQGTRLTVV.

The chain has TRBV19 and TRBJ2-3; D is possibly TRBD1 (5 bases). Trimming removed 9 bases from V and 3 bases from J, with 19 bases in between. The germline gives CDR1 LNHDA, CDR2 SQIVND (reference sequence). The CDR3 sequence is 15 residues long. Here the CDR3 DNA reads TGTGCCAGGACCCCAAGCCAGGGTACGACAGATACGCAGTATTTT. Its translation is CARTPSQGTTDTQYF.

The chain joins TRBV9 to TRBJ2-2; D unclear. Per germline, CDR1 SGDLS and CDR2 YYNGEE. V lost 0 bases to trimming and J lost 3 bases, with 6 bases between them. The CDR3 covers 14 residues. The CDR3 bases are TGTGCCAGCAGCGTAGTTGGAGACACCGGGGAGCTGTTTTTT. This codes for CASSVVGDTGELFF.

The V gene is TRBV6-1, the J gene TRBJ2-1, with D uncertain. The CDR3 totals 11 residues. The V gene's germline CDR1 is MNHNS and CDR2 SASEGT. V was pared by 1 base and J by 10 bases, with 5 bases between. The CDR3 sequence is CASSEVREQFF. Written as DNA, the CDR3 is TGTGCCAGCAGTGAAGTGCGAGAGCAGTTCTTC.

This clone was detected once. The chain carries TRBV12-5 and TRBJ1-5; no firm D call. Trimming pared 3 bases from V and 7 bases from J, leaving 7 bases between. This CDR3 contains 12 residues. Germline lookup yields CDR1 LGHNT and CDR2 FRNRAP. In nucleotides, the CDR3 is TGTGCTAGTGGTTTAGAGTGGCAGCCCCAGCATTTT. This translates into CASGLEWQPQHF.

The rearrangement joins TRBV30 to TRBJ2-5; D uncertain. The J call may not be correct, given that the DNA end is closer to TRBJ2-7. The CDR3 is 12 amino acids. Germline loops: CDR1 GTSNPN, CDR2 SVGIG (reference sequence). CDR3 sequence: CAWSVEVYEQYF. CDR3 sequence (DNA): TGTGCCTGGAGTGTCGAGGTATACGAGCAGTACTTC.

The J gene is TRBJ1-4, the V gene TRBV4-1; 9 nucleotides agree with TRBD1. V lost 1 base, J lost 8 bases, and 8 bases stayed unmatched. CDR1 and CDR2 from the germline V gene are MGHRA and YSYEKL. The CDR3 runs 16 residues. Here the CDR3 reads CASSQGVGTGNEKLFF. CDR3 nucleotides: TGCGCCAGCAGCCAAGGGGTGGGGACAGGGAACGAAAAACTGTTTTTT.

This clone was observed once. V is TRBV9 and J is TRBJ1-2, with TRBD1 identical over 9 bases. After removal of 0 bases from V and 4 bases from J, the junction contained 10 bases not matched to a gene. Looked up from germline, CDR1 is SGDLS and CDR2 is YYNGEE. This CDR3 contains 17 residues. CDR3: CASSVGTGATFSYGYTF. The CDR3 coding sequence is TGTGCCAGCAGCGTAGGGACAGGGGCAACATTTTCCTATGGCTACACCTTC.

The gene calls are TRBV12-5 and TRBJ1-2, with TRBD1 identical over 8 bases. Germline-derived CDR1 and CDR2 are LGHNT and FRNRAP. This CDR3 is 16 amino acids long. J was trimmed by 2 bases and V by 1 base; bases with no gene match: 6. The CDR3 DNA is TGTGCTAGTGGTTTGGCCCCGGACAGGGAGAACTATGGCTACACCTTC. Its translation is CASGLAPDRENYGYTF.

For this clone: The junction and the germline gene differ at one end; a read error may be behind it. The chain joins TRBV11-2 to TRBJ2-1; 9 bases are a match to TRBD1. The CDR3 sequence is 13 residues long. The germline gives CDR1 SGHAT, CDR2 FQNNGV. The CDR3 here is CASSSRMGGTGIF. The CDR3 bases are TGTGCCAGCAGCTCCCGCATGGGAGGGACAGGGATCTTC.

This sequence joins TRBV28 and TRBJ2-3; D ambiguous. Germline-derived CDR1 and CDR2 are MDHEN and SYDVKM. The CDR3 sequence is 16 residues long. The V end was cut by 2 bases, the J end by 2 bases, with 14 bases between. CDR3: CASSLLTGTTTDTQYF. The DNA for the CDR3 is TGTGCCAGCAGTTTACTTACGGGTACCACCACAGATACGCAGTATTTT.

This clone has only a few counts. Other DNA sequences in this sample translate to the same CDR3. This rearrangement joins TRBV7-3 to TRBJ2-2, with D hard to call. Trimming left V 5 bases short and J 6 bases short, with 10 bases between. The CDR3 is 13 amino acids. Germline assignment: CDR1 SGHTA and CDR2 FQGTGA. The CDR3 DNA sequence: TGTGCCAGCAGCCCCGGGTCATCCGGGGAGCTGTTTTTT. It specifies CASSPGSSGELFF.